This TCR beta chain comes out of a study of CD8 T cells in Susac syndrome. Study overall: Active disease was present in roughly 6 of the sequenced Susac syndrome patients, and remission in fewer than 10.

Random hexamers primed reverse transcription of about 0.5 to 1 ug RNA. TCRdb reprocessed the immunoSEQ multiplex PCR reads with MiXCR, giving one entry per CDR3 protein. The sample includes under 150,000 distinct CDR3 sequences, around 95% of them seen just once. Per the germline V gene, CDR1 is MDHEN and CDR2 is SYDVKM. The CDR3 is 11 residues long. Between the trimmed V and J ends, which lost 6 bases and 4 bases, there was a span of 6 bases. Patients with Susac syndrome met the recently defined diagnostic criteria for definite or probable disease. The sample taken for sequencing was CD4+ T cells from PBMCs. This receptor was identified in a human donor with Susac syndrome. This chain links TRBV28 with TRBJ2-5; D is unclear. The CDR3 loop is CASRTGETQYF. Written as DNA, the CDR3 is TGTGCCAGCAGGACGGGAGAGACCCAGTACTTC.